This T cell receptor (beta chain) originates from a study of shared T cell receptors in the human thymus (dated by TCRdb to about 2021). At the level of the whole study: The study examined how self-reactive, shared T-cell receptor alpha chains are generated in the human thymus.

The library was made by the immunoSEQ multiplex PCR assay. The immuneACCESS repertoire file appears here via TCRdb, limited to in-frame rearrangements. These files lack a portion of the clones; in checked studies, under half of the deficit traces to unresolved V genes, and the cause of the others is not known. Present in this sample are hundreds of thousands of clones, 70% to 90% of which were seen just once. Of the sample, roughly 0.0086% falls within the top ten clones. This clone has only one observation. It has no known antigen specificity. The sample holds no much larger clone one base away, and base qualities are not on file. V and J are trimmed by 4 bases and 2 bases, and the gene matches miss 11 bases of the junction. Sequences KGHSY (CDR1) and FQNENV (CDR2) are obtained from the germline V gene. The CDR3 covers 17 residues, taking in both the cysteine and the phenylalanine. CDR3 DNA only is kept here, 51 bases in frame from base 1.

These data also featured in a second study, about human thymus T cells. The second paper further reports: Immunologically healthy infants undergoing open corrective cardiac surgery for congenital heart defects in Finland were used as donors. The thymus tissue came from surgical resects taken out during corrective cardiac surgery. Biased V and J gene segment usage appeared to be present in both thymic and peripheral blood repertoires. According to the related research, thymic TCR repertoires were highly overlapping among unrelated individuals. TCR alpha and beta repertoires from roughly 8 infant thymus samples and a few related peripheral blood samples were characterized in the study. The infant donors were about 6 to 244 days old, and the cohort included six or seven males and a couple of females. Thymocytes were freed from the tissue by mechanical means and kept at -70 degrees C as pellets of roughly 9-30 million cells. A QIAsymphony instrument was used to extract genomic DNA from frozen cell pellets. The immunoSEQ multiplex PCR assay was used to amplify the TCRB and TCRAD loci from a standardized quantity of quality-controlled genomic DNA. The amplicons spanned the V(D)J region and were long enough to cover the CDR3 and allow V and J genes to be identified. Through the commercial immunoSEQ service, the amplicons were sequenced on an Illumina platform. Primer bias and sequencing errors were corrected as previously described, and TCRAD and TCRB definitions were based on the IMGT database. The repertoires were analysed using immunoSEQ Analyzer 3.0 and VDJTools for basic statistics, V/J segment usage, diversity estimates, rarefaction and pairwise overlap. Chao1, ChaoE, Efron-Thisted, Shannon and inverse Simpson indices were used to estimate diversity, which was also estimated on datasets down-sampled to the smallest sample. For repertoire overlap, CDR3 nucleotide sequence, V gene and J gene had to match strictly, and clustering was done by Jaccard-based multidimensional scaling. On average, thymus samples gave around 810,000 unique TCRB clonotypes, whereas blood samples gave around 84,000.

In this chain, TRBV16 is recombined with TRBJ2-3; TRBD2 agrees with 8 junctional bases. The TCR comes from a boy less than two years old with a congenital heart defect. Donor details come from another sample of the same person, matched by shared clones. Source material: thymocytes. The CDR3 protein: CASSPSYTSGYTDTQYF. The DNA sequence is as follows: TGTGCCAGCAGCCCATCCTACACTAGCGGTTACACAGATACGCAGTATTTT.